This T cell receptor (beta chain) was profiled in a study of cytomegalovirus exposure and HLA in healthy donors. PCR used 60 Vbeta primers and 13 Jbeta primers. The repertoire was sequenced with immunoSEQ multiplex PCR; TCRdb's copy has only in-frame clones and lacks some. The sample holds some 120,000 clones, around three quarters seen once. The V and J ends lost 3 bases and 6 bases, in that order; junction bases with no gene match: 4. This CDR3 contains 13 residues. Germline V gene data show CDR1 as MNHEY and CDR2 as SVGAGI. Study observations and caveats: Most TCR sequences showed up rarely, but some public TCRs showed up in many donors. Later on, analysis showed that most CMV-associated TCR beta chains appeared to be HLA-restricted.

Regarding this clone: Antigen: not known.

The sequence derives from a woman in her twenties or thirties in good health and CMV-seronegative. The specimen was PBMCs. V and J are TRBV6-5 and TRBJ2-7, with 8 bases aligning to TRBD2. The CDR3 sequence: CASSYAAGGEQYF. The CDR3 DNA is TGTGCCAGCAGTTATGCGGCGGGAGGCGAGCAGTACTTC.